This TCR beta chain stems from a study of blood T cell repertoires in COVID-19. Whole-study context: Researchers got acute and convalescent COVID-19 samples from the United States, Italy and Spain.

Living in roughly 25 US areas, the participants were between 18 and 89 years of age. In the original analysis: Amplifying reference gene primers gave estimates of nucleated cell counts. Clones were sequenced by immunoSEQ multiplex PCR, and TCRdb holds only the in-frame ones, with some missing. The V and J calls and the clone size are those of that table, but D and trimming were determined from the DNA. The data hold over 350,000 clones, with 70% to 90% observed a single time. This receptor was taken from a woman aged 18-30 years with acute COVID-19. Sequencing was performed on PBMCs or T cells enriched from blood (not recorded which).

The CDR3 DNA sequence: TGTGCCACCAAAAAGGACGGGGAAAGCAATCAGCCCCAGCATTTT. Protein product: CATKKDGESNQPQHF. This chain connects TRBV15 to TRBJ1-5; D gene ambiguous. This CDR3 is built from 15 residues. Per the germline V gene, CDR1 is LNHNV and CDR2 is YYDKDF (reference sequence). Trimming stripped 7 bases from V and 1 base from J, with 14 bases between.